One sample yielded the 14 T cell receptor beta chains listed below, sequenced in a study of siplizumab effects on memory and regulatory T cells. The cells of the mixed lymphocyte reaction underwent a roughly 6-day coculture at 37°C. Data came from immunoSEQ multiplex PCR; TCRdb stores just in-frame clones and leaves some out. The sample shows about 10,000 clones, 46% of them seen only once. No antigen has been identified for these receptors. Sequencing was done on a sample of CFSE-low (dividing) CD4+ T cells sorted from an allogeneic mixed lymphocyte reaction. The receptors come from a human donor in good health; the cells came from an allogeneic mixed lymphocyte reaction.

The rearrangement joins TRBV7-8 to TRBJ2-5; TRBD2 might be the D (6 bases). CDR3 length: 15 amino acids. Trimming stripped 4 bases from V and 4 bases from J, with 16 bases between. Germline CDR1 reads SGHVS; CDR2 reads FQNEAQ. CDR3 sequence (DNA): TGTGCCAGCAGCTCCTTCACTCTAGCGTCAGAGACCCAGTACTTC. Its protein is CASSSFTLASETQYF.

The V and J genes are TRBV4-2 and TRBJ2-7; a possible D gene is TRBD1 (6 bases). The germline CDR1 and CDR2 sequences are LGHNA and YNFKEQ. CDR3 length equals 12 residues. The ends were cut back, 2 bases at V and 5 bases at J, with 7 bases in the middle. The CDR3 bases are TGTGCCAGCAGCCAAAGACAGGACGAGCAGTACTTC. Translation: CASSQRQDEQYF.

The V and J genes are TRBV4-1 and TRBJ2-1; TRBD2 matches 9 bases. Germline-derived CDR1 and CDR2 are MGHRA and YSYEKL. Trimming cost V 1 base and J 0 bases; bases outside gene matches: 10. The CDR3 runs 19 residues. The CDR3 loop reads CASSQARGAGLASYNEQFF. In nucleotides, the CDR3 is TGCGCCAGCAGCCAAGCTAGGGGGGCGGGACTAGCCTCCTACAATGAGCAGTTCTTC.

The rearrangement joins TRBV28 to TRBJ1-1; D perhaps matches TRBD1 (5 bases). Germline-derived CDR1 and CDR2 are MDHEN and SYDVKM. This CDR3 region has 15 residues. V dropped 3 bases and J dropped 9 bases, with 20 bases sitting between them. The CDR3 reads CASSLGDSGSRKAFF. In DNA, the CDR3 is TGTGCCAGCAGTTTGGGGGATTCAGGGAGCCGGAAAGCTTTCTTT.

The rearrangement joins TRBV5-6 to TRBJ2-7; the D is unclear. Trimming removed 2 bases at V and 0 bases at J, with 0 bases between. The CDR3 is 11 amino acids. Germline V CDR1 and CDR2: SGHDT, YYEEEE. DNA of the CDR3: TGTGCCAGCAGCTTCTCCTACGAGCAGTACTTC. It encodes CASSFSYEQYF.

This chain links TRBV5-1 with TRBJ2-7, with 10 nucleotides matching TRBD1. The CDR3 runs 14 residues. V dropped 3 bases and J dropped 3; count of bases not matched to a gene: 3. CDR1 is SGHRS and CDR2 is YFSETQ in the germline V gene. The CDR3 sequence: CASSSRDRGYEQYF. Here the CDR3 DNA reads TGCGCCAGCAGCTCCCGGGACAGGGGCTACGAGCAGTACTTC.

This chain joins TRBV7-9 and TRBJ2-2, with D perhaps matching TRBD1 (6 bases). The CDR3 contains 14 residues. The V and J ends lost 4 bases and 5 bases respectively, with 11 bases between them. CDR1 and CDR2 (germline): SEHNR, FQNEAQ (reference sequence). The CDR3 sequence: CASSSDRLTGELFF. CDR3 nucleotide sequence: TGTGCCAGCAGCTCCGACAGGTTAACCGGGGAGCTGTTTTTT. Full variable domain (missing parts from reference TRBV7-9 and TRBJ2-2): DTGVSQNPRHKITKRGQNVTFRCDPISEHNRLYWYRQTLGQGPEFLTYFQNEAQLEKSRLLSDRFSAERPKGSFSTLEIQRTEQGDSAMYLCASSSDRLTGELFFGEGSRLTVL.

This clone came up a few times. CDR3: CASRGGEAAHEAFF. CDR3 nucleotide sequence: TGTGCCAGCAGGGGGGGGGAGGCGGCCCATGAAGCTTTCTTT. This chain links TRBV6-1 with TRBJ1-1, with D possibly TRBD1 on 5 matching bases. The CDR3 extends over 14 amino acids. The ends were cut back, 6 bases at V and 7 bases at J, with 18 bases in the middle. The germline V gene encodes CDR1 MNHNS and CDR2 SASEGT.

This clone has only a few counts. The rearrangement joins TRBV4-1 to TRBJ1-3; TRBD1 might be the D (6 bases). V lost 0 bases, J lost 0 bases, and 18 bases lay in between. The germline gives CDR1 MGHRA, CDR2 YSYEKL. CDR3 length: 19 residues. CDR3 bases: TGCGCCAGCAGCCAAGATCGGGGGAGAGGGACAATCTCTGGAAACACCATATATTTT. Protein product: CASSQDRGRGTISGNTIYF.

The chain combines TRBV7-4 with TRBJ1-1, with TRBD1 as a possible D gene (5 bases). CDR1 and CDR2 from the germline V gene are SGHVT and SQSDAQ. The CDR3 contains 18 residues. V was cut by 1 base and J by 4 bases, with 22 bases left in between. The CDR3 reads CASSLDRCFRGEGTEAFF. The CDR3 DNA reads TGTGCCAGCAGCTTAGATCGATGCTTTAGGGGCGAGGGCACTGAAGCTTTCTTT.

The chain combines TRBV9 with TRBJ2-3, with 7 bases identical to TRBD2. CDR3 length equals 15 residues. Trimming at V came to 3 bases and at J to 2 bases, leaving 6 bases not matched to a gene. Germline CDR1 reads SGDLS; CDR2 reads YYNGEE. The CDR3 DNA reads TGTGCCAGCAGCGCCGGACTAGGATTCACAGATACGCAGTATTTT. This codes for CASSAGLGFTDTQYF.

This clone ranks as medium-sized. The chain carries TRBV28 and TRBJ1-2; no firm D call. Germline V gene sequence: CDR1 MDHEN, CDR2 SYDVKM. CDR3 length: 11 amino acids. Trimming shortened V by 5 bases and J by 5 bases, and 6 bases separated the two germline ends. The CDR3 sequence is CASSGPYGYTF. CDR3 nucleotide sequence: TGTGCCAGCAGTGGACCTTATGGCTACACCTTC.

The genes are TRBV2 and TRBJ2-3; 7 positions match TRBD1. The trim removed 7 bases at V and 1 base at J, leaving 8 bases unmatched. The germline V gene encodes CDR1 SNHLY and CDR2 FYNNEI. The CDR3 consists of 15 residues. Written as DNA, the CDR3 is TGTGCCAGCATTAAGGGGGCGCGGGGCACAGATACGCAGTATTTT. Translation gives CASIKGARGTDTQYF.

The V call is TRBV7-2, the J call TRBJ2-1, with TRBD2 identical over 14 bases. The V segment lost 5 bases and the J segment 9 bases; nucleotides outside the gene matches: 9. This CDR3 is 16 amino acids long. The germline CDR1 and CDR2 sequences are SGHTA and FQGNSA. CDR3 nucleotides: TGTGCCAGCAGCCGGAAATCGACTAGCGGGAGGGTTGAGCAGTTCTTC. It is translated as CASSRKSTSGRVEQFF.